A selection of T cell receptor beta chains follows, all from one sample in a study of cytotoxic CD8 clonotypes in ibrutinib-treated CLL. The assay was immunoSEQ multiplex PCR, and TCRdb's table has in-frame clones only and misses some. The sample has under 150,000 clones, around 84% seen once. The sample here was PBMCs, taken after 24 months of ibrutinib treatment. Receptors were obtained from a human donor with chronic lymphocytic leukemia. Each CDR3 is given with its conserved first and last residue. The order of the fields is V gene, clone size, D gene, J gene, CDR3 DNA, CDR3 protein. A D gene is named only where the DNA matches it firmly. For some rows the clone size is stated as once, few or many, or as a class when expanded; others skip it.

V gene: TRBV5-4
clone size: -
D gene: -
J gene: TRBJ2-3
CDR3 DNA: TGTGCCAGCAGCTTGGCTAGCGACACAGATACGCAGTATTTT
CDR3 protein: CASSLASDTDTQYF

V gene: TRBV13
clone size: -
D gene: TRBD2
J gene: TRBJ2-3
CDR3 DNA: TGTGCCAGCAGCTCCCTTAGCGGGGGGGCCGGCACAGATACGCAGTATTTT
CDR3 protein: CASSSLSGGAGTDTQYF

V gene: TRBV14
clone size: -
D gene: -
J gene: TRBJ1-2
CDR3 DNA: TGTGCCAGCAGCCAAACAGGCATCTATGGCTACACCTTC
CDR3 protein: CASSQTGIYGYTF

V gene: TRBV10-1
clone size: -
D gene: -
J gene: TRBJ2-7
CDR3 DNA: TGCGCCAGCAGTGAGTCGAAATTTAGCCCCCGTGGGGAGCAGTACTTC
CDR3 protein: CASSESKFSPRGEQYF

V gene: TRBV4-3
clone size: -
D gene: TRBD1
J gene: TRBJ2-3
CDR3 DNA: TGCGCCAGCAGCCAACAGGGACAGGGGGCAGATACGCAGTATTTT
CDR3 protein: CASSQQGQGADTQYF

V gene: TRBV7-9
clone size: once
D gene: -
J gene: TRBJ2-6
CDR3 DNA: TGTGCCAGCAGCCCCATAATAAACGGGGCCAACGTCCTGACTTTC
CDR3 protein: CASSPIINGANVLTF

V gene: TRBV29-1
clone size: few
D gene: TRBD1
J gene: TRBJ1-1
CDR3 DNA: TGCAGCGTTGAAGCTGGACAGGCCGGAGCTTTCTTT
CDR3 protein: CSVEAGQAGAFF

V gene: TRBV30
clone size: -
D gene: TRBD2
J gene: TRBJ2-4
CDR3 DNA: TGTGCCTGGAGTGCGACTAGCGGGGGGTCGGGGGCCAAAAACATTCAGTACTTC
CDR3 protein: CAWSATSGGSGAKNIQYF

V gene: TRBV9
clone size: -
D gene: -
J gene: TRBJ1-4
CDR3 DNA: TGTGCCAGCAGCCCGCAGGGGACTAATGAAAAACTGTTTTTT
CDR3 protein: CASSPQGTNEKLFF

V gene: TRBV7-8
clone size: -
D gene: -
J gene: TRBJ1-2
CDR3 DNA: TGTGCCAGCAGCTTAAAATGGCTCGACAGCGGAAATTATGGCTACACCTTC
CDR3 protein: CASSLKWLDSGNYGYTF

V gene: TRBV6-5
clone size: -
D gene: -
J gene: TRBJ2-1
CDR3 DNA: TGTGCCAGCAGAGACGTTGCCAGCTACAATGAGCAGTTCTTC
CDR3 protein: CASRDVASYNEQFF

V gene: TRBV11-2
clone size: -
D gene: -
J gene: TRBJ2-5
CDR3 DNA: TGTGCCAGCAGCTTAGTACAGCAAGAGACCCAGTACTTC
CDR3 protein: CASSLVQQETQYF

V gene: TRBV4-3
clone size: -
D gene: -
J gene: TRBJ1-4
CDR3 DNA: TGCGCCAGCAGCTCCACGCATAATAATGAAAAACTGTTTTTT
CDR3 protein: CASSSTHNNEKLFF

V gene: TRBV10-3
clone size: -
D gene: -
J gene: TRBJ2-3
CDR3 DNA: TGTGCCATCAGTGAGTTCGGAAGCACAGATACGCAGTATTTT
CDR3 protein: CAISEFGSTDTQYF

V gene: TRBV2
clone size: few
D gene: -
J gene: TRBJ2-2
CDR3 DNA: TGTGCCAGCAAGGTGACAGCGAACACCGGGGAGCTGTTTTTT
CDR3 protein: CASKVTANTGELFF

V gene: TRBV29-1
clone size: -
D gene: -
J gene: TRBJ1-2
CDR3 DNA: TGCAGCGTTGAAAGACGTGACTATGGCTACACCTTC
CDR3 protein: CSVERRDYGYTF

V gene: TRBV5-6
clone size: -
D gene: -
J gene: TRBJ1-1
CDR3 DNA: TGTGCCAGCCTCGGACGGCTACGGAACACTGAAGCTTTCTTT
CDR3 protein: CASLGRLRNTEAFF

V gene: TRBV10-3
clone size: -
D gene: -
J gene: TRBJ2-5
CDR3 DNA: TGTGCCATCAGTGCAACCCAAGAGACCCAGTACTTC
CDR3 protein: CAISATQETQYF

V gene: TRBV7-2
clone size: -
D gene: -
J gene: TRBJ1-2
CDR3 DNA: TGTGCCAGCAGCATAGGGAAGGCCTATGGCTACACCTTC
CDR3 protein: CASSIGKAYGYTF

V gene: TRBV18
clone size: -
D gene: TRBD1
J gene: TRBJ1-1
CDR3 DNA: TGTGCCAGCTCACCACCGGCGTGGCAGGGGGCCGGCACTGAAGCTTTCTTT
CDR3 protein: CASSPPAWQGAGTEAFF